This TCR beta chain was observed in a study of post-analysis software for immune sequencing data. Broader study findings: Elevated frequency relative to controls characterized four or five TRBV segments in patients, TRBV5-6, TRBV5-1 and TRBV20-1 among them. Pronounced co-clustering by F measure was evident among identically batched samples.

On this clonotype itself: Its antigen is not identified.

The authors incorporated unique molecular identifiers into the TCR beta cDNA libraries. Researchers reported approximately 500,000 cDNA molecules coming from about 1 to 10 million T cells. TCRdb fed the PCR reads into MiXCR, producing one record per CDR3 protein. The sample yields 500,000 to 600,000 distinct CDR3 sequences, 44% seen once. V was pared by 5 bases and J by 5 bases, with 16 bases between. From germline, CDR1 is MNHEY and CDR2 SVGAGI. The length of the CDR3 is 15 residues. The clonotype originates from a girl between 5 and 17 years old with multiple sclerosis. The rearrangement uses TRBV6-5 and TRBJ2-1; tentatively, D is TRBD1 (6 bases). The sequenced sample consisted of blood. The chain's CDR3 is CASSKTGLNDNEQFF. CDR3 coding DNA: TGTGCCAGCAGTAAGACAGGCCTAAATGACAATGAGCAGTTCTTC.